This TCR beta chain is drawn from a study of OX40 agonist ivuxolimab in advanced cancers. Study information: Patients enrolled in dose escalation were diagnosed with hepatocellular carcinoma, melanoma, renal cell or head and neck cancer. Study findings and constraints: At 0.1-3.0 mg/kg, partial responders had clonal expansion among the lowest observed. Both CD4+ and CD8+ T cell populations in blood had undergone clonal expansion by week 6 at 0.1 to 3.0 mg/kg.

The table came from immunoSEQ multiplex PCR; TCRdb's copy has only in-frame clones and leaves some out. The sample carries over 50,000 clones, 82% recorded once. The timepoints at which blood was sampled were baseline, cycle 4 day 1, and cycle 7 day 1. This clone was seen a single time. What it binds is unknown. This CDR3 contains 12 residues. Trimming cost V 1 base and J 3 bases, with 2 bases left between them. Germline V lookup: CDR1 LGHNA, CDR2 YNFKEQ. The source material was CD4+ or CD8+ T cells sorted from blood, sampled in a trial of the OX40 agonist ivuxolimab. The chain has TRBV4-2 and TRBJ2-3; D gene unclear. This clonotype originated in an adult with an advanced solid tumor such as melanoma, head and neck, liver or kidney cancer. CDR3 DNA sequence: TGTGCCAGCAGCCAAGCGACAGATACGCAGTATTTT. This sequence encodes CASSQATDTQYF.